This T cell receptor beta chain originates from a study of cytomegalovirus exposure and HLA in healthy donors. Germline lookup yields CDR1 SGHNT and CDR2 YYREEE (reference sequence). V lost 4 bases and J lost 5; bases outside the gene matches: 8. The CDR3 runs 14 residues. Overall study results and limits: An analysis done earlier found most TCR beta V segments productive about 87% or about 30% of the time. The only immune exposure information that was available was CMV serostatus. From TCR beta sequences, most subjects' HLA-A and HLA-B alleles were reportedly predicted accurately.

The PCR used 60 Vbeta and 13 Jbeta primers. In the source study's methods: Tens of millions of unique TCR beta chains, some 11 million shared, were counted in a later analysis. Libraries were prepared by immunoSEQ multiplex PCR; TCRdb keeps only in-frame clonotypes and omits some of them. V, J and clone size reflect that table, while D and trimming were determined from the DNA. The sample has under 200,000 clones; around 75% are singletons. The table lists this clone with a few counts. What it binds is not known. The clonotype was recovered from a human donor in good health. The specimen was PBMCs. The chain has TRBV5-4 and TRBJ2-7; 8 positions match TRBD2. CDR3: CASSRRGAFNEQYF. The CDR3 DNA sequence: TGTGCCAGCAGCCGGCGGGGGGCCTTCAACGAGCAGTACTTC. The full variable domain, with the rest looked up from reference TRBV5-4 and TRBJ2-7, is ETGVTQSPTHLIKTRGQQVTLRCSSQSGHNTVSWYQQALGQGPQFIFQYYREEENGRGNFPPRFSGLQFPNYSSELNVNALELDDSALYLCASSRRGAFNEQYFGPGTRLTVT.